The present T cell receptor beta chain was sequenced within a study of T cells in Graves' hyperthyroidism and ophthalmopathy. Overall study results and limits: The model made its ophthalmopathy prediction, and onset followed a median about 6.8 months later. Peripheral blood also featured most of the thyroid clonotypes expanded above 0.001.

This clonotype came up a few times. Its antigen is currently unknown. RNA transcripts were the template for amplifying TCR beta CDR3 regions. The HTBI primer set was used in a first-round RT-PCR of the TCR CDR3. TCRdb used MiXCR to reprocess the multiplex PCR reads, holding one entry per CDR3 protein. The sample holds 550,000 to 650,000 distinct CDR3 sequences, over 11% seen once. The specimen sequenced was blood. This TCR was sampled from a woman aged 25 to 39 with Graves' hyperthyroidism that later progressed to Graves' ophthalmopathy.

DNA for the CDR3: TGCGCCAGCCGCCAGTACGGAGAGACCCAGTACTTC. Translating it yields CASRQYGETQYF. The rearrangement links TRBV5-1 to TRBJ2-5; D gene uncertain. Germline CDR1 reads SGHRS; CDR2 reads YFSETQ. CDR3 length equals 12 residues. Trimming left V 7 bases short and J 4 bases short, with 11 bases between.